This T cell receptor (beta chain) comes out of a study of blood T cell repertoires in COVID-19. The V end was cut by 3 bases, the J end by 2 bases, with 17 bases between. The CDR3 sequence is 17 residues long. Germline V gene sequence: CDR1 KGHSH, CDR2 LQKENI. Libraries were prepared by immunoSEQ multiplex PCR; TCRdb keeps only in-frame clonotypes and omits some of them. The sample yields 410,000 or so clones, 75% to 90% seen once. Input material: peripheral blood. The TCR was taken from a woman aged 25 to 45 with active or convalescent COVID-19. This sequence joins TRBV18 and TRBJ1-5; D possibly corresponds to TRBD1 (6 bases). The CDR3 reads CASSPKGHSGGNQPQHF. CDR3 DNA sequence: TGTGCCAGCTCACCCAAGGGTCATTCAGGGGGCAATCAGCCCCAGCATTTT.